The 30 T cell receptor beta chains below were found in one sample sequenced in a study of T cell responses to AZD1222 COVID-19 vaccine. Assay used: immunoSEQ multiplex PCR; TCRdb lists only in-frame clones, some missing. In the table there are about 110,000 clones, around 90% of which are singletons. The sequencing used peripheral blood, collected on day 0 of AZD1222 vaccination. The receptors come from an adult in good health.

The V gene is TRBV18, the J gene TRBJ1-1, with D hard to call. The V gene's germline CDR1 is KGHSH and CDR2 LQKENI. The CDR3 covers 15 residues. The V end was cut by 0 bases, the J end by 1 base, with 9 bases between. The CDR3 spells CASSPPRGRNTEAFF. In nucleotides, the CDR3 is TGTGCCAGCTCACCACCTCGGGGAAGGAACACTGAAGCTTTCTTT.

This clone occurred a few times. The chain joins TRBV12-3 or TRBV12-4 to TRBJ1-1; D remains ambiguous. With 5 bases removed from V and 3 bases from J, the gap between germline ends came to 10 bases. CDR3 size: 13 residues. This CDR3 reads CASSGVVDTEAFF. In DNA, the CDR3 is TGTGCCAGCAGTGGGGTTGTCGACACTGAAGCTTTCTTT.

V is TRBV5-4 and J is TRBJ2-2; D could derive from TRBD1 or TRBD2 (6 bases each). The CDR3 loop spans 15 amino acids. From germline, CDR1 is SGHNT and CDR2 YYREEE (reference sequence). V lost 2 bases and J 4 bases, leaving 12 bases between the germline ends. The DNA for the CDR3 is TGTGCCAGCAGCTTTAGGGGGGAGAGCACCGGGGAGCTGTTTTTT. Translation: CASSFRGESTGELFF.

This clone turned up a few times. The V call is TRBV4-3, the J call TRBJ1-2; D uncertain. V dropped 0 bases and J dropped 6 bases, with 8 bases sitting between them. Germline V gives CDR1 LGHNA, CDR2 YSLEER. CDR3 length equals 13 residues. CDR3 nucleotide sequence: TGCGCCAGCAGCCAAGAACGGGCGGATGGCTACACCTTC. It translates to CASSQERADGYTF.

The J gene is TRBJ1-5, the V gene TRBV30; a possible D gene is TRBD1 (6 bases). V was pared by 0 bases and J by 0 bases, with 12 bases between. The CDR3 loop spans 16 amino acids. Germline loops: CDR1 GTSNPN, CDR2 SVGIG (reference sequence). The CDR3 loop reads CAWSVRTVYSNQPQHF. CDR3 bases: TGTGCCTGGAGTGTACGGACAGTTTATAGCAATCAGCCCCAGCATTTT.

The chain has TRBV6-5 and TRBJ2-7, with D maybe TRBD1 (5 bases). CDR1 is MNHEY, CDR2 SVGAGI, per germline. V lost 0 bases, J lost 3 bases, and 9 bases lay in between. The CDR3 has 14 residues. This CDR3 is CASSYSAGRYEQYF. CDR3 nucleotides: TGTGCCAGCAGTTACTCGGCAGGGCGCTACGAGCAGTACTTC.

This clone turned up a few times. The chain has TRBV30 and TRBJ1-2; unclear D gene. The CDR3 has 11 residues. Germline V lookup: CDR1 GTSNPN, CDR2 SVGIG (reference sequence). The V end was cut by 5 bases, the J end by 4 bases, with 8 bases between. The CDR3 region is CAWQEIYGYTF. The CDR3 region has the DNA TGTGCCTGGCAGGAAATCTATGGCTACACCTTC.

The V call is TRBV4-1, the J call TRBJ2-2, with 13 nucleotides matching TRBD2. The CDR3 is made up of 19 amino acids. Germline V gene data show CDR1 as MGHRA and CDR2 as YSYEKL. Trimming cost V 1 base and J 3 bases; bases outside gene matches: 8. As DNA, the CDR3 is TGCGCCAGCAGCCAAGGGCCACTACTAGCGGGAGGGGACACCGGGGAGCTGTTTTTT. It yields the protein CASSQGPLLAGGDTGELFF.

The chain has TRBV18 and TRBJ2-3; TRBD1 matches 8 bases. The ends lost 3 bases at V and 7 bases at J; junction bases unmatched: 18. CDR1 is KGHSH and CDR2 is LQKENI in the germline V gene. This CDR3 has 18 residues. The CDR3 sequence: CASSPNLMKLQGANTQYF. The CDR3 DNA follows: TGTGCCAGCTCACCGAACCTAATGAAGCTGCAGGGGGCAAATACGCAGTATTTT.

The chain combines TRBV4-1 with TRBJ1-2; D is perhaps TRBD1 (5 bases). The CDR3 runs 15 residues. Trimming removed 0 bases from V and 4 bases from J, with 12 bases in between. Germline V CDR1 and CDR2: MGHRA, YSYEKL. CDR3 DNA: TGCGCCAGCAGCCAAGAGGCGACGGGGGTCTATGGCTACACCTTC. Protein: CASSQEATGVYGYTF.

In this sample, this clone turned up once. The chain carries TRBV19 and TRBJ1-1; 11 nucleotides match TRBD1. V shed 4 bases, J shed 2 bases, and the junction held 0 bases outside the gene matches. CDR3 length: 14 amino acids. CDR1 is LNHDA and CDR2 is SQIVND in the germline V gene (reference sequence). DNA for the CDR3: TGTGCCAGTAGTAGGACAGGGGGCAACACTGAAGCTTTCTTT. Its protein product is CASSRTGGNTEAFF.

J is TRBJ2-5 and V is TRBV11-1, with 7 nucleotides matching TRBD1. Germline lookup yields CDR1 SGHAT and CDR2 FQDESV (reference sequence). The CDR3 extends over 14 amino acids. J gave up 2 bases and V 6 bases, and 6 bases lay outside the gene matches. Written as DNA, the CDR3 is TGTGCCAGCAGTTCGCCGGGACAGCAAGAGACCCAGTACTTC. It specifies CASSSPGQQETQYF.

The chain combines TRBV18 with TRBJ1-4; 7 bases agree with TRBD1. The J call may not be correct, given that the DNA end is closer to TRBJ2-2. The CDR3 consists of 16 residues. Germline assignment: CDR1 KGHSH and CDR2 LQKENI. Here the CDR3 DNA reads TGTGCCAGCTCACCCTCATTGACAGGGAGAAACTTGGAGCTGTTTTTT. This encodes CASSPSLTGRNLELFF.

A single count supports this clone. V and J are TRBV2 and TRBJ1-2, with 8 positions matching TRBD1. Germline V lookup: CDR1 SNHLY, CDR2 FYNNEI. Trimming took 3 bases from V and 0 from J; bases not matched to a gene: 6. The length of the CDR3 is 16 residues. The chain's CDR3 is CASSDGQGAPNYGYTF. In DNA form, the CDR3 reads TGTGCCAGCAGTGACGGTCAGGGGGCACCTAACTATGGCTACACCTTC.

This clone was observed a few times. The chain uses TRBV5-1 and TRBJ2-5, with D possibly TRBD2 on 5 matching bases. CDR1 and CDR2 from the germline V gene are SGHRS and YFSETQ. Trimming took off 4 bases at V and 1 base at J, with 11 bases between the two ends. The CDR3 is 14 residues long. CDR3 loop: CASSPGLIQETQYF. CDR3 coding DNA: TGCGCCAGCAGCCCCGGACTGATCCAAGAGACCCAGTACTTC.

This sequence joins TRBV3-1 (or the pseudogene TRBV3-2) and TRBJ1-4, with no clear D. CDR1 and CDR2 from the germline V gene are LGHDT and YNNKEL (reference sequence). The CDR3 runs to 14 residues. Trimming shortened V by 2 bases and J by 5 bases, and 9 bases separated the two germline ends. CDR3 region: CASSQRSVNEKLFF. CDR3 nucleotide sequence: TGTGCCAGCAGCCAACGATCCGTAAATGAAAAACTGTTTTTT.

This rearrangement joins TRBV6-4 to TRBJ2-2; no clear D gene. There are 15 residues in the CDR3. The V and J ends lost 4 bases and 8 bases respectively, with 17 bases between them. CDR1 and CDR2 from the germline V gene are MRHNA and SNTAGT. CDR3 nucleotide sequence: TGTGCCAGCAGTGCCCATCCACGGGCGCAAGGGGAGCTGTTTTTT. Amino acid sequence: CASSAHPRAQGELFF.

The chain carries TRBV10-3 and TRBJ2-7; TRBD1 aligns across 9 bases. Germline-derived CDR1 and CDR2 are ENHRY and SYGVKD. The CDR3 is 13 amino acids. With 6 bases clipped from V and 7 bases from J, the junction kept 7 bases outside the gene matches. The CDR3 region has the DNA TGTGCCATCAGCCTACAGGGGGCGGTTGAGCAGTACTTC. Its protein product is CAISLQGAVEQYF.

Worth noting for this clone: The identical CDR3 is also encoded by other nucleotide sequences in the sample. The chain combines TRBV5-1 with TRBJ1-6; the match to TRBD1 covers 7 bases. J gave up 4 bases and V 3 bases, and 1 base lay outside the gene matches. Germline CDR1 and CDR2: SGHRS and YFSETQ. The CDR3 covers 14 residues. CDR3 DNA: TGCGCCAGCAGCTCGGGACAGTATAATTCACCCCTCCACTTT. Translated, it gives CASSSGQYNSPLHF.

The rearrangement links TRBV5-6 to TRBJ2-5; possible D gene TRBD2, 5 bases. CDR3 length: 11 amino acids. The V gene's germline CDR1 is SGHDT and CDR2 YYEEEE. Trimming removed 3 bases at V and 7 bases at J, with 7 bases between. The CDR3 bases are TGTGCCAGCAGCTCCCGGGGGACCCAGTACTTC. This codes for CASSSRGTQYF.

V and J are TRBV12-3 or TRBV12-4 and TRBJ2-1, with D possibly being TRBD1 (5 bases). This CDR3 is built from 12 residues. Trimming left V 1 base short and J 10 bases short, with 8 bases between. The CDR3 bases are TGTGCCAGCAGTTTAGGGGGCGGCGAGCAGTTCTTC. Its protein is CASSLGGGEQFF.

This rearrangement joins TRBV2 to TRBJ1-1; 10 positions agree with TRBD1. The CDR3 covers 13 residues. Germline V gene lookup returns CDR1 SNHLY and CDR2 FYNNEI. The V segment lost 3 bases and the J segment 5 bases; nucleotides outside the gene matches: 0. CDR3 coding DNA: TGTGCCAGCAGTGAGGGACAGGGGACTGAAGCTTTCTTT. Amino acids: CASSEGQGTEAFF.

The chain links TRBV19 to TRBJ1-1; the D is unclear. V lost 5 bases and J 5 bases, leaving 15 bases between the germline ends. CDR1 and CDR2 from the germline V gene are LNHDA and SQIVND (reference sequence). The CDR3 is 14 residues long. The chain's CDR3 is CASSGEPAWTEAFF. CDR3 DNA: TGTGCCAGTAGTGGGGAGCCCGCGTGGACTGAAGCTTTCTTT.

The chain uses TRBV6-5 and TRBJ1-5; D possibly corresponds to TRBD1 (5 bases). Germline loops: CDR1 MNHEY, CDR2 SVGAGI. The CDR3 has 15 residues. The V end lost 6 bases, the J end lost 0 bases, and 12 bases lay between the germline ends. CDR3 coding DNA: TGTGCCAGCAGATGGACAAGCTATAGCAATCAGCCCCAGCATTTT. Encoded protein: CASRWTSYSNQPQHF.

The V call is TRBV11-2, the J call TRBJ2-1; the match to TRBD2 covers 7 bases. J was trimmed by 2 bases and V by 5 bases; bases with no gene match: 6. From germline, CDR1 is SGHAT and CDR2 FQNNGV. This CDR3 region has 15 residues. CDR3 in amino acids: CASSPRLAAYNEQFF. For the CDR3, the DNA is TGTGCCAGCAGCCCCCGACTAGCTGCCTACAATGAGCAGTTCTTC.

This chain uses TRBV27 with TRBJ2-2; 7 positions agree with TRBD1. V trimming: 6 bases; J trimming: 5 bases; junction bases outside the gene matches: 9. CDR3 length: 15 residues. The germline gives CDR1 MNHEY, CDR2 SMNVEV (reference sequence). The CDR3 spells CASRAGTASTGELFF. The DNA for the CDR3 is TGTGCCAGCAGGGCCGGGACAGCCTCAACCGGGGAGCTGTTTTTT.

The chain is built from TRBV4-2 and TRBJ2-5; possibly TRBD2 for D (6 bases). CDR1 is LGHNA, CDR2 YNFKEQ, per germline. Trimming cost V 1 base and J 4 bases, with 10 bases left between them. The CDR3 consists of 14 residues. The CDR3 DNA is TGTGCCAGCAGCCAAGCAACACTAGCAGAGACCCAGTACTTC. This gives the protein CASSQATLAETQYF.

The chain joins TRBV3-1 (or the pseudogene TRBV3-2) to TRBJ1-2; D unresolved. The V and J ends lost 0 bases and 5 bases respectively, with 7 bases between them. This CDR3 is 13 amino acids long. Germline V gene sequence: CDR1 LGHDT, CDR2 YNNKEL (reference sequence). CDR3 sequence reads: CASSQEGLYGYTF. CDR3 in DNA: TGTGCCAGCAGCCAAGAGGGATTGTATGGCTACACCTTC.

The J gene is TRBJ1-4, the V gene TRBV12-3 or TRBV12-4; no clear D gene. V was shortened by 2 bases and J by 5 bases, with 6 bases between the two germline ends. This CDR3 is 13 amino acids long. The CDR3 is CASSLNQNEKLFF. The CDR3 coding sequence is TGTGCCAGCAGTTTAAACCAAAATGAAAAACTGTTTTTT.

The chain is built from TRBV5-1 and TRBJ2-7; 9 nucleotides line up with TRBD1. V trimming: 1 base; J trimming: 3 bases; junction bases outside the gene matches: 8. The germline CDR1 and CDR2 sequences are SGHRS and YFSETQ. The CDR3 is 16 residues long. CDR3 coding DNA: TGCGCCAGCAGCTTGAGGACCGGGACAGGGCGCTACGAGCAGTACTTC. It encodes CASSLRTGTGRYEQYF.